This entry features one T cell receptor (beta chain) sequence. This clone was seen a single time. What antigen it recognizes has not been identified. No base quality values were provided; no much bigger clone lies one nucleotide off. The data are from a study of cytomegalovirus exposure and HLA in healthy donors (dated by TCRdb to the late 2010s). For the wider study: An earlier analysis of fewer than 750 of the donors reported 276 Gb of sequence data and 117 million unique TCR beta sequences obtained from about 179 million T cells. An early release covering just under 650 HLA-typed donors comprised 250 to 350 gigabases of sequencing data and tens of millions of unique TCR sequences. Among the approximately 420 genotyped donors, approximately 76% belonged to the genetic ancestry cluster associated with self-reported Caucasian donors. The study was designed to test whether signatures of past pathogen exposure could be identified by cataloging public T cell receptors. The T cell repertoires of some 700 subjects were profiled by immunosequencing and related to cytomegalovirus serostatus. In addition to the first cohort of roughly 700 subjects, a separate validation cohort of under 150 different subjects was used. The study combined high-throughput TCR immunosequencing, statistical association of individual TCRs with disease status, and machine learning to predict cytomegalovirus infection status. A later analysis re-examined previously published TCR beta repertoires from more than 650 donors and added high-resolution HLA genotyping to investigate patterns of TCR occurrence. The later analysis used no new phenotypic data to find candidate immune exposures, relying instead on TCR beta sequences and their occurrence across donors. An earlier analysis of 587 of the donors applied high-throughput TCR beta sequencing to assess whether each TCR beta V gene segment acted as functional or pseudogenic. Alongside the repertoire data, information on donor age, sex, ethnicity and CMV serostatus was compiled. A later genetic analysis used genome-wide SNP genotypes for 398 of the 666 donors, treating that subset as a discovery cohort. Every discovery cohort repertoire had been produced on one sequencing platform. HLA typing covered class I and class II loci at four-digit resolution. The number of typed donors differed by locus: roughly 620-640 for A, B, C, DRB1 and DQB1; 500 to 550 for DQA1; approximately 600 for DPA1; and roughly 450 for DPB1. About 5 DR-DQ haplotypes were handled as single units for association and clustering, since linkage in the cohort was strong. Among over 350 genotyped donors of the cohort, an average of roughly 240,000 unique TCR beta nucleotide sequences were sequenced per donor, around a sixth of them non-productive.

General findings and caveats noted by the study authors: Because counts were too low, around 17 rarely observed V segments, including chromosome 9 orphons, were left out of the earlier analysis of approximately 580 of the donors. According to the authors, the approach could potentially be generalized to other disease states and immunological phenotypes. Compared with equally common non-associated chains, HLA-associated TCR beta chains in a later analysis were more clonally expanded and had lower generation probabilities. In a later genetic analysis, fewer N-insertions in productive TCRs were reported among donors in an Asian-associated ancestry cluster than the roughly 700-donor mean. Most CMV-associated TCR beta chains appeared to be HLA-restricted in a later analysis, and the HLA associations seemed to be driven largely by CMV exposure. For the cohort, immune exposure information was limited to CMV serostatus. A few of the identified cytomegalovirus-associated TCR beta chains were confirmed in vitro to be specific for cytomegalovirus antigens. A later analysis associated 16,951 TCR beta sequences with specific HLA alleles at a false discovery rate of 0.05. In this cohort, only TCR beta chains were sequenced, and detectable features were limited by the absence of alpha or paired-chain data. Some IMGT-functional V segments, including TRBV6-2 and TRBV6-3, could not be told apart with the 87-base-pair reads, so those segments were excluded. The study gave a list of roughly 150 TCR beta chains associated with cytomegalovirus. A later analysis found that TCR association rates varied across HLA loci, with DRB1 alleles showing the most associated TCRs and HLA-C alleles the fewest. Correlated functional status among segregating V segments might reflect linkage disequilibrium, but an unknown experimental factor could not be ruled out. In an earlier analysis of some 550 of the donors, most TCR beta V segments were observed in productive rearrangements about 87% or about 30% of the time, broadly matching IMGT annotations. Because HLA typing was unavailable for some donors at each locus, only the typed subset was used in association tests. In a later analysis, several top co-occurrence clusters were reported to appear linked to parvovirus B19, influenza, CMV and Epstein-Barr virus. Presence/absence analyses assumed roughly uniform sequencing depth across donors, an assumption that may not hold. A cluster of highly shared sequence variants was judged likely to represent a technical artifact of the sequencing pipeline. Across donors, most TCR sequences were observed very rarely, whereas some public TCRs were present in many individuals. The classifier was reported to diagnose cytomegalovirus status with high specificity and sensitivity in both the original and validation cohorts. An association between a missense DCLRE1C variant and V-gene and J-gene trimming of TCR beta chains was found in a later genetic analysis and replicated in an independent cohort. When HLA alleles, especially DR and DQ, strongly co-occurred, attributing TCR associations to individual alleles was difficult. A further reported finding was that TCR beta sequences accurately predicted the HLA-A and HLA-B alleles for most subjects in the first cohort.

The cohort was made up of hundreds of healthy bone marrow donors. At the time of sampling, every cohort member was nominally healthy, though immune exposures that went unrecorded were likely present. The donor was CMV seropositive and was included in the group of some 290 seropositive cohort members. A peripheral blood sample was provided by each donor, and peripheral blood mononuclear cells were used for TCR beta sequencing. The Qiagen DNeasy Blood Extraction Kit was used to extract genomic DNA from the blood cell samples. Receptor amplification or capture employed the immunoSEQ multiplex PCR assay. The multiplex PCR relied on a mix of 60 forward primers for TCR Vbeta segments and 13 reverse primers for TCR Jbeta segments. The CDR3 region of rearranged TCR beta genes was amplified from genomic DNA by a multiplex PCR assay. Amplified TCR beta libraries were sequenced as 87-base-pair reads on the Illumina HiSeq System. The study's own analysis went as follows. A later analysis tallied some 79 million unique TCR beta chains across the approximately 670 repertoires, and approximately 11 million of those chains were shared by two or more donors. Raw reads were error-corrected and collapsed into unique sequences by a nearest-neighbor algorithm in which closely related sequences were merged to remove PCR and sequencing errors. CDR3 sequences were aligned to IMGT reference sequences to assign V, D and J gene segments. For a sequence to be retained, a match of at least six nucleotides was required to both a V gene segment and a J gene segment. A rearrangement counted as productive if the CDR3 had no stop codons and remained in frame with V and J, and every other rearrangement counted as non-productive. CDR3 was defined according to IMGT convention as the region running from the second conserved V-encoded cysteine to the conserved J-encoded phenylalanine. The earlier analysis of 450 to 750 of the donors excluded any sequence lacking an unambiguous match to a single V gene segment. In an earlier analysis of around 590 of the donors, a V segment was called functional when productive rearrangements were above 56.7%, and segregating when the standard deviation between donors exceeded 5%. To diagnose cytomegalovirus status from the catalog of TCR beta chain sequences, a statistical classification framework was built. In a later analysis, V and J genes were assigned by comparing TCR nucleotide sequences against IMGT/GENE-DB human TR gene sequences. A later analysis assigned CDR3 sequences and most-parsimonious VDJ recombination scenarios with the TCRdist pipeline. In a later analysis, every TCR beta chain was defined by the combination of its CDR3 amino acid sequence and its V-gene family, and reads without a unique V-gene family were dropped. To address suspected cross-contamination and a sequencing artifact, a later analysis removed 592 highly shared, low-generation-probability nucleotide sequences. In a later analysis, a clonal expansion index for each public chain was calculated from normalized within-repertoire ranks of inferred template counts. In a later analysis, generation probabilities were computed with a VDJ recombination model fitted to out-of-frame rearrangements, and the resulting probabilities were checked against IGoR. In a later analysis, hypergeometric tests were used to score TCR-TCR, TCR-HLA and TCR-CMV co-occurrence, with a repertoire-size bias correction applied to TCR pairs. A later analysis estimated false discovery rates by permuting HLA or CMV assignments 20 times. In a later analysis, co-occurring TCRs were grouped with DBSCAN, and TCRdist sequence similarity was added when clustering was performed within HLA-allele-positive subsets. For co-occurrence clustering, repertoires with fewer than 30,000 or more than 120,000 public chains were excluded, along with roughly 5 repertoires with anomalous nucleotide sharing. The table was pulled from immuneACCESS by TCRdb, which kept in-frame rearrangements only. Such tables lose some clones; where checked, under half of the loss comes from unresolved V genes, and the rest has no known cause. That table furnishes V, J and clone size, whereas the DNA furnished D and trimming. The sample profile shows about 240,000 clones; 70% to 90% of them were found once. The top ten clones comprise around 8.3% of the sample.

Reading from cysteine to phenylalanine, the CDR3 counts 15 amino acids. Kept here is only the CDR3 DNA, which spans 45 bases and is read in frame from base 1. CDR1 MNHEY and CDR2 SMNVEV are derived from the germline V gene (reference sequence). V and J are trimmed by 6 bases and 6 bases, and the gene matches miss 8 bases of the junction. The sequence was collected from a woman aged 60-75 years in good health and CMV-seropositive. Sequencing used PBMCs. The sequence links TRBV27 to TRBJ2-1, with 10 junctional bases fitting TRBD2. The CDR3 region: CASRTGLAASNEQFF. The nucleotide sequence reads TGTGCCAGCAGGACAGGACTAGCGGCCTCCAATGAGCAGTTCTTC.